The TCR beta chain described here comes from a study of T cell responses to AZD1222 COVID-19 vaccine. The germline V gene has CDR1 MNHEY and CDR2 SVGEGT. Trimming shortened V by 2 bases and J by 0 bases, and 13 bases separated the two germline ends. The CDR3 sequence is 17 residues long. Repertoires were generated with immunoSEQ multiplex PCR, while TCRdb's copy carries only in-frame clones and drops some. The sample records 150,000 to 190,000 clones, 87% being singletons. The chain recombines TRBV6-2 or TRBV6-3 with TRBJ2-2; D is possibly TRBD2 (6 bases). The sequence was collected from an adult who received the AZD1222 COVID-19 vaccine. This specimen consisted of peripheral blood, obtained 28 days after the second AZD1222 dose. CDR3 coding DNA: TGTGCCAGCAGTTACCCTAGCGCTGGGGCGAACACCGGGGAGCTGTTTTTT. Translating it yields CASSYPSAGANTGELFF.